This T cell receptor (beta chain) was sequenced for a study of cytomegalovirus exposure and HLA in healthy donors. Whole-study context: Later analysis reported that the approximately 110 validation repertoires shared the platform of the approximately 670 first-cohort repertoires. General observations from the study: Most TCR sequences proved rare, with some public TCRs found in many donors. In vitro confirmation showed three CMV-associated chains to be CMV antigen specific. Cytomegalovirus-associated TCR beta chains were listed, numbering over 150.

Trimming took 5 bases from V and 4 from J; bases not matched to a gene: 11. The CDR3 is 18 residues long. CDR1 and CDR2 (germline): MDHEN, SYDVKM. Worth noting for this clone: Antigen: not known.

The method was immunoSEQ multiplex PCR; TCRdb's version includes in-frame clones alone and lacks a portion of them. The table shows around 20,000 clones, with 95% to 97% occurring only once. Sequencing was carried out using PBMCs. This TCR was sampled from a man aged 25-45 years in good health and CMV-seropositive. J is TRBJ2-1 and V is TRBV28, with 13 bases fitting TRBD2. The CDR3, as DNA: TGTGCCAGCAGTGAAAACCTGGGGACTAGCGGGAAATACAATGAGCAGTTCTTC. This sequence encodes CASSENLGTSGKYNEQFF.